The next 20 T cell receptor beta chains were all read from a single sample in a study of T cells in Graves' hyperthyroidism and ophthalmopathy. Amplified regions were TCR beta CDR3 sequences from RNA transcripts. Primed by the HTBI set, a first-round RT-PCR was run on the TCR CDR3. Each CDR3 protein gets one entry after TCRdb re-called the multiplex PCR reads with MiXCR. The data show approximately 360,000 distinct CDR3 sequences, approximately 25% seen once. The specimen was blood. The receptors derive from a man between 45 and 60 years old with Graves' hyperthyroidism.

This clonotype was detected ten times or more. This sequence joins TRBV12-3 or TRBV12-4 and TRBJ2-2, with D unresolved. The CDR3 totals 12 residues. Between the trimmed V and J ends, which lost 7 bases and 0 bases, there was a span of 3 bases. The CDR3 spells CASNPNTGELFF. The CDR3 region has the DNA TGTGCCAGCAATCCGAACACCGGGGAGCTGTTTTTT.

The chain uses TRBV3-1 and TRBJ2-1, with 15 bases matching TRBD2. The CDR3 has 17 amino acids. The trim removed 4 bases at V and 8 bases at J, leaving 9 bases unmatched. Per the germline V gene, CDR1 is LGHDT and CDR2 is YNNKEL (reference sequence). In DNA, the CDR3 is TGTGCCAGCAGCCCCGGACTAGCGGGAGGGCTTTGGGATGAGCAGTTCTTC. Its protein is CASSPGLAGGLWDEQFF.

The V call is TRBV5-5, the J call TRBJ2-1; 8 bases align to TRBD2. Germline V lookup: CDR1 SGHKS, CDR2 YYEKEE (reference sequence). The J segment lost 0 bases and the V segment lost 4 bases, leaving 6 bases of the junction unmatched. The CDR3 totals 16 residues. The DNA for the CDR3 is TGTGCCAGCAGCCGTAGCGGGATCAGCTCCTACAATGAGCAGTTCTTC. This codes for CASSRSGISSYNEQFF. Based on the CDR3 plus reference TRBV5-5 and TRBJ2-1, the full variable domain is DAGVTQSPTHLIKTRGQQVTLRCSPISGHKSVSWYQQVLGQGPQFIFQYYEKEERGRGNFPDRFSARQFPNYSSELNVNALLLGDSALYLCASSRSGISSYNEQFFGPGTRLTVL.

The chain combines TRBV6-1 with TRBJ2-1; D is possibly TRBD2 (5 bases). CDR3 length: 15 residues. V was clipped by 7 bases and J by 0 bases, with 13 bases between them. Germline values: CDR1 MNHNS, CDR2 SASEGT. CDR3 DNA sequence: TGTGCCAGCACCCCGCGGGTAAGCTCCTACAATGAGCAGTTCTTC. Its translation: CASTPRVSSYNEQFF.

The chain employs TRBV7-2 and TRBJ2-2, with unresolved D. Trimming removed 5 bases from V and 7 bases from J, with 17 bases in between. CDR3 size: 15 residues. CDR1 and CDR2 from the germline V gene are SGHTA and FQGNSA. CDR3 region: CASSPQLLGSGELFF. Written as DNA, the CDR3 is TGTGCCAGCAGCCCCCAGCTTTTGGGCAGCGGGGAGCTGTTTTTT.

This clonotype was picked up many times. J is TRBJ1-2 and V is TRBV3-1; unclear D gene. The germline V and J ends were trimmed by 0 bases and 4 bases, with 3 bases remaining between them. The CDR3 consists of 12 residues. Germline CDR1 LGHDT, CDR2 YNNKEL (reference sequence). This chain's CDR3 is CASSQDTYGYTF. The CDR3 bases are TGTGCCAGCAGCCAAGATACCTATGGCTACACCTTC. Together with reference TRBV3-1 and TRBJ1-2, the CDR3 gives the full variable domain: DTAVSQTPKYLVTQMGNDKSIKCEQNLGHDTMYWYKQDSKKFLKIMFSYNNKELIINETVPNRFSPKSPDKAHLNLHINSLELGDSAVYFCASSQDTYGYTFGSGTRLTVV.

In its sample, this clonotype was seen many times. This sequence joins TRBV12-3 or TRBV12-4 and TRBJ2-7; tentative D call: TRBD1 (7 bases). V was cut by 3 bases and J by 4 bases, with 13 bases left in between. There are 14 residues in the CDR3. The CDR3 DNA is TGTGCCAGCAGTTTTCAGGGGGGCTGGTACGAGCAGTACTTC. Amino acids: CASSFQGGWYEQYF.

The gene calls are TRBV7-8 and TRBJ2-1; D may be TRBD1 or TRBD2 (6 bases each). The length of the CDR3 is 12 residues. With 4 bases removed from V and 11 bases from J, the gap between germline ends came to 12 bases. Per germline, CDR1 SGHVS and CDR2 FQNEAQ. The CDR3 nucleotides read TGTGCCAGCAGCTCGGGTGGGGGGCAGCAGTTCTTC. It yields the protein CASSSGGGQQFF.

This clonotype was recorded only once. The V call is TRBV19, the J call TRBJ2-3, with D possibly matching TRBD2 (6 bases). The CDR3 covers 15 residues. Germline V CDR1 and CDR2: LNHDA, SQIVND (reference sequence). V lost 1 base to trimming and J lost 3 bases, with 11 bases between them. CDR3: CASSIGLARTDTQYF. The CDR3 nucleotides read TGTGCCAGTAGTATAGGGCTAGCGAGGACAGATACGCAGTATTTT.

This clonotype was counted a few times. The chain combines TRBV9 with TRBJ1-5; unclear D gene. V was pared by 0 bases and J by 3 bases, with 4 bases between. The CDR3 contains 13 residues. The germline V gene has CDR1 SGDLS and CDR2 YYNGEE. This chain's CDR3 is CASSVEDNQPQHF. The CDR3, as DNA: TGTGCCAGCAGCGTAGAAGACAATCAGCCCCAGCATTTT.

This clonotype appeared many times. The chain is built from TRBV9 and TRBJ1-1; D call uncertain. Germline assignment: CDR1 SGDLS and CDR2 YYNGEE. This CDR3 spans 13 amino acids. The V and J ends lost 0 bases and 0 bases respectively, with 3 bases between them. CDR3 in amino acids: CASSVAMNTEAFF. CDR3 bases: TGTGCCAGCAGCGTAGCTATGAACACTGAAGCTTTCTTT.

This clonotype was recorded a few times. The chain carries TRBV5-1 and TRBJ1-1; a weak D match, TRBD1 (5 bases). Germline V lookup: CDR1 SGHRS, CDR2 YFSETQ. V gave up 7 bases and J gave up 1 base, with 14 bases separating them. The CDR3 loop spans 14 amino acids. The CDR3 DNA reads TGCGCCAGCCAGTCGGGACTAACGAACACTGAAGCTTTCTTT. It translates to CASQSGLTNTEAFF.

In its sample, this clonotype was seen a few times. The genes are TRBV29-1 and TRBJ2-1; 14 bases map to TRBD2. The CDR3 consists of 15 residues. J lost 4 bases, V lost 5 bases, and 4 bases had no gene match. Germline V gives CDR1 SQVTM, CDR2 ANQGSEA. The CDR3 region is CSVTGTSGGYNEQFF. The CDR3 DNA sequence: TGCAGCGTTACCGGGACTAGCGGGGGTTACAATGAGCAGTTCTTC.

The chain carries TRBV29-1 and TRBJ2-7, with 7 bases identical to TRBD1. With 6 bases clipped from V and 2 bases from J, the junction kept 1 base outside the gene matches. The CDR3 length is 11 residues. Germline V gene lookup returns CDR1 SQVTM and CDR2 ANQGSEA. CDR3 residues: CSVQGAYEQYF. Written as DNA, the CDR3 is TGCAGCGTGCAGGGGGCCTACGAGCAGTACTTC.

This clonotype was seen repeatedly, ten times or more. The genes are TRBV6-2 or TRBV6-3 and TRBJ2-5; 8 bases are a match to TRBD1. The V gene's germline CDR1 is MNHEY and CDR2 SVGEGT. The CDR3 is 14 residues long. Unmatched junction bases numbered 6, after V lost 6 bases and J lost 3 bases. CDR3 DNA sequence: TGTGCCAGCAGAGAACCGGGACAGGAAGAGACCCAGTACTTC. This translates into CASREPGQEETQYF.

This clonotype appeared a few times. V is TRBV30 and J is TRBJ2-7; 7 bases match TRBD2. Germline CDR1 GTSNPN, CDR2 SVGIG (reference sequence). The CDR3 totals 12 residues. Trimming took 4 bases from V and 3 from J; bases not matched to a gene: 3. The CDR3 DNA reads as TGTGCCTGGATGGGACTAAACTACGAGCAGTACTTC. Translating gives CAWMGLNYEQYF.

The V gene is TRBV20-1, the J gene TRBJ1-1, with a possible D match to TRBD1 (5 bases). The CDR3 contains 12 residues. With 1 base removed from V and 6 bases from J, the gap between germline ends came to 9 bases. Germline V gene data show CDR1 as DFQATT and CDR2 as SNEGSKA (reference sequence). The CDR3 loop is CSARVGGSEAFF. DNA of the CDR3: TGCAGTGCTAGAGTTGGGGGGTCTGAAGCTTTCTTT.

The gene calls are TRBV11-2 and TRBJ1-2; D not certain. Trimming stripped 0 bases from V and 2 bases from J, with 10 bases between. The CDR3 covers 15 residues. Germline V CDR1 and CDR2: SGHAT, FQNNGV. The CDR3 region is CASSLDQDGNYGYTF. For the CDR3, the DNA is TGTGCCAGCAGCTTAGATCAGGACGGCAACTATGGCTACACCTTC.

The rearrangement links TRBV10-3 to TRBJ1-5, with 9 bases fitting TRBD1. The CDR3 runs 13 residues. With V trimmed by 10 bases and J by 3 bases, 4 bases remained unmatched. Germline CDR1 is ENHRY and CDR2 is SYGVKD. The CDR3: CASRQGDNQPQHF. CDR3 DNA sequence: TGTGCCAGTCGACAGGGGGACAATCAGCCCCAGCATTTT.

This clonotype was recorded only once. V usage is TRBV29-1 and J usage is TRBJ2-2; no clear D. This CDR3 is built from 13 residues. Germline V gives CDR1 SQVTM, CDR2 ANQGSEA. The V end lost 4 bases, the J end lost 3 bases, and 9 bases lay between the germline ends. CDR3 coding DNA: TGCAGCGTTGTGTACTCCCACACCGGGGAGCTGTTTTTT. Its protein product is CSVVYSHTGELFF.